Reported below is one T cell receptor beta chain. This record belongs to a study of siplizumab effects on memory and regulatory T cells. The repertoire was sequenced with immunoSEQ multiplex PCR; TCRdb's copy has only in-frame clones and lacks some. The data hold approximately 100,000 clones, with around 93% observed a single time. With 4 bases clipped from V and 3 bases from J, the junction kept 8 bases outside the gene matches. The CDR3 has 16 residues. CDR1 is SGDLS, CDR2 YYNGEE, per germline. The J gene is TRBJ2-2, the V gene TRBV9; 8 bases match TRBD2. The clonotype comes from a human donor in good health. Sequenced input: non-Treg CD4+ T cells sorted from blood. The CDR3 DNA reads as TGTGCCAGCAGCTCGATGCTAGCGGGCGACACCGGGGAGCTGTTTTTT. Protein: CASSSMLAGDTGELFF.